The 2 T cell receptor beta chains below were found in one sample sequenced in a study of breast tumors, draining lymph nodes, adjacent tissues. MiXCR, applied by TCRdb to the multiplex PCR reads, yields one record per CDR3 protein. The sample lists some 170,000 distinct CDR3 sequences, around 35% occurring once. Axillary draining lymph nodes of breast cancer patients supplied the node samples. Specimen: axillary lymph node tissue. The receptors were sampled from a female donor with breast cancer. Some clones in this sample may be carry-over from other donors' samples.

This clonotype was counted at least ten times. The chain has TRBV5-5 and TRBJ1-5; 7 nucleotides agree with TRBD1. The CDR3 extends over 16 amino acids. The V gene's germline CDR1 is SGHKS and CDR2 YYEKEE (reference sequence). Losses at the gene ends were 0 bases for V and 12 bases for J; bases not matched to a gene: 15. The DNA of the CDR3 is TGTGCCAGCAGCTTGGAAGTGGGACAGCCTATTTCAGGCCAGCATTTT. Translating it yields CASSLEVGQPISGQHF.

The CDR3, as DNA: TGTGCCACCAGTGATAGGACGGGGCACACAGATACGCAGTATTTT. Translated, it gives CATSDRTGHTDTQYF. This sequence joins TRBV24-1 and TRBJ2-3; tentatively, D is TRBD1 or TRBD2 (5 bases each). This CDR3 spans 15 amino acids. Per germline, CDR1 KGHDR and CDR2 SFDVKD. Trimming cost V 3 bases and J 2 bases, with 11 bases left between them.